This T cell receptor (beta chain) was sequenced during a study of blood T cell repertoires in COVID-19 (dated by TCRdb to about 2020). For the study in its entirety: Samples covering the acute and convalescent phases of COVID-19 were provided by collaborators in the United States, Italy and Spain. HLA class I and class II types, where available, came from metadata supplied by the sample provider rather than from assay-based typing. The dataset comprised deeply sampled blood TCRbeta repertoires from subjects exposed to, actively infected with, or recovered from COVID-19. Samples were obtained from the ongoing ImmuneRACE study (first 160 participants) and from 1,000 to 1,500 subjects provided by 6 global collaborators. A de-identified subject ID, COVID-19 status, age in years and sex were almost always included in the sample metadata. The material from the prospective study consisted of cDNA or gDNA derived from T cells, B-cell-depleted T cells, or PBMCs. A freely available public database, intended as a resource for researchers studying the immune response to SARS-CoV-2, is where the repertoires were released. Results the study describes overall, beyond this receptor: How much clinical and demographic metadata was included differed by source and by participant, and the metadata was provided uncurated.

The V and J ends are trimmed by 9 bases and 5 bases, leaving 8 bases between them. The CDR3 measures 12 amino acids from cysteine to phenylalanine. Of all the DNA, just the CDR3 is kept, 36 bases in frame from base 1. The germline V gene sets CDR1 to MNHEY and CDR2 to SVGAGI. TCRbeta CDR3 regions were amplified from genomic DNA using the immunoSEQ Assay, a bias-controlled multiplex PCR. From the authors' description of their analysis: The number of nucleated cells in each sample was estimated from the amplification of reference gene primers within the assay. To quantify the absolute abundance of each unique TCRbeta CDR3 rearrangement, sequence reads were collapsed and filtered. For each sample, productive Simpson clonality was calculated as the square root of Simpson's diversity index across productive rearrangements. The clones in this table, taken by TCRdb from immuneACCESS, are in-frame only. Not every clone is retained; where verified, under half of the shortfall comes from an unresolved V gene, and the cause of the rest is unknown. That table furnishes V, J and clone size, whereas the DNA furnished D and trimming. Within this sample are under 300,000 clones, with about nine tenths of them counted one time only. Clones ranked in the top ten supply about 2.1% of the sample.

Enrolling through a virtual design, the prospective study's participants ranged in age from about 18 to 100 years and lived across 24 United States geographic areas. To assign participants to cohorts, the prospective study relied on clinical history that participants themselves reported in a screening survey and a study questionnaire. In the prospective study, whole blood, serum and a nasopharyngeal or oropharyngeal swab were collected from each participant by mobile phlebotomists. Participants in the prospective study had the option to provide additional blood draws and questionnaires over an approximately two-month period. Before DNA extraction, blood samples from the prospective study were shipped at room temperature or frozen. Comment on this clone: Its specific antigen is unknown. Base quality data are lacking; no much larger clone is found one base away.

This TCR was sampled from a woman in her 40s with acute COVID-19. Sample: PBMCs or T cells enriched from blood (not recorded which). The receptor chain draws on TRBV6-5 and TRBJ1-6, with the D gene uncertain. The DNA reads TGTGCCAGTTACAGCAATAATTCACCCCTCCACTTT. This gives the protein CASYSNNSPLHF.